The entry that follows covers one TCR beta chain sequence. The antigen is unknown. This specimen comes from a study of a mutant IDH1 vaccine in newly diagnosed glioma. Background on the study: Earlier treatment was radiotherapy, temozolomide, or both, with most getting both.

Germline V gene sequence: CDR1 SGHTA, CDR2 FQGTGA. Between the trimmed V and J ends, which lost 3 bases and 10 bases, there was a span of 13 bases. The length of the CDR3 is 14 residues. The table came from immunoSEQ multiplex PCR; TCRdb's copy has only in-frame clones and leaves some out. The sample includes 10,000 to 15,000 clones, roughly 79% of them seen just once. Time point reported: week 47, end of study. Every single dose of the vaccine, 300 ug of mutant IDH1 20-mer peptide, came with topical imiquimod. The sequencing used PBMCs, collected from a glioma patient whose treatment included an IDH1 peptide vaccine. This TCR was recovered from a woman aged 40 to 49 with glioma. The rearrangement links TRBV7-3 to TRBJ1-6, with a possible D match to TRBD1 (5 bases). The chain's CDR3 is CASSFGGVGSPLHF. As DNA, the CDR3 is TGTGCCAGCAGCTTTGGGGGGGTAGGATCACCCCTCCACTTT. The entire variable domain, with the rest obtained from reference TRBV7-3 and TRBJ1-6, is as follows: GAGVSQTPSNKVTEKGKYVELRCDPISGHTALYWYRQSLGQGPEFLIYFQGTGAADDSGLPNDRFFAVRPEGSVSTLKIQRTERGDSAVYLCASSFGGVGSPLHFGNGTRLTVT.